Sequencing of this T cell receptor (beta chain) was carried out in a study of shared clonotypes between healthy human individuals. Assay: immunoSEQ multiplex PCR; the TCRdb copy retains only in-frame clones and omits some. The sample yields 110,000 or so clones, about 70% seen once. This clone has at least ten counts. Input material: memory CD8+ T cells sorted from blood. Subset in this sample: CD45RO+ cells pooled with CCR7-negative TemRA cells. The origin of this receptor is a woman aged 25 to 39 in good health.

CDR3 DNA: TGCGCCAGCTCCAAGCCCGATAGGGAGCAAGAGACCCAGTACTTC. Its translation is CASSKPDREQETQYF. The chain recombines TRBV10-1 with TRBJ2-5; possibly TRBD2 for D (5 bases). Germline loops: CDR1 WNHNN, CDR2 SYGVQD (reference sequence). Deletions cut 8 bases from V and 2 bases from J, with 18 bases between. The CDR3 contains 15 residues.